A single sample is the source of the 4 T cell receptor beta chains below, sequenced in a study of response to subunit inactivated influenza vaccine. TCRdb called the RT-PCR reads again in MiXCR, with one record for every CDR3 protein. The data hold 700,000 to 800,000 distinct CDR3 sequences, with about a fifth observed a single time. The sequenced sample was PBMCs from blood, obtained roughly 5 days after vaccination. These receptor sequences come from a man aged 45-65 years who received an inactivated influenza vaccine.

This clonotype was seen many times. The chain couples TRBV18 to TRBJ2-1; 9 nucleotides line up with TRBD1. Germline V CDR1 and CDR2: KGHSH, LQKENI. The CDR3 runs 16 residues. V gave up 2 bases and J gave up 6 bases; unmatched junction bases: 8. CDR3 region: CASSPKGTGSGNEQFF. In DNA form, the CDR3 reads TGTGCCAGCTCACCAAAAGGGACAGGGTCGGGCAATGAGCAGTTCTTC.

This clonotype was recorded a few times. The genes are TRBV12-3 or TRBV12-4 and TRBJ2-3; 11 nucleotides agree with TRBD2. Trimming removed 5 bases from V and 8 bases from J; junction bases left unmatched: 6. This CDR3 is built from 14 residues. CDR3 loop: CASSQTGTSGTQYF. CDR3 coding DNA: TGTGCCAGCAGTCAGACCGGGACTAGCGGTACGCAGTATTTT.

The table lists this clonotype with a few counts. The chain joins TRBV27 to TRBJ2-1; D possibly corresponds to TRBD1 (6 bases). The CDR3 is 14 amino acids. V lost 2 bases and J 2 bases, leaving 7 bases between the germline ends. Germline loops: CDR1 MNHEY, CDR2 SMNVEV (reference sequence). The CDR3 sequence: CASSLTGTYNEQFF. The CDR3, as DNA: TGTGCCAGCAGTTTAACAGGGACCTACAATGAGCAGTTCTTC.

This clonotype came up a few times. The V and J genes are TRBV20-1 and TRBJ1-2, with 7 bases fitting TRBD1. The CDR3 runs to 14 residues. CDR1 is DFQATT and CDR2 is SNEGSKA in the germline V gene (reference sequence). The V segment lost 3 bases and the J segment 5 bases; nucleotides outside the gene matches: 9. The CDR3 DNA is TGCAGTGCTAGTAGTCGACAGGGAGGGTATGGCTACACCTTC. Protein sequence: CSASSRQGGYGYTF.